Listed here are 7 T cell receptor beta chains from one sample, sequenced in a study of blood T cell repertoires in COVID-19. Only in-frame clones appear in the TCRdb table, and some are missing; sequencing was by immunoSEQ multiplex PCR. Of 150,000 to 200,000 clones in the sample, around 83% were seen once. Sequenced material: peripheral blood. The receptors derive from a woman of 80 years or more in a cohort sampled during active or convalescent COVID-19.

The chain combines TRBV6-2 or TRBV6-3 with TRBJ1-4, with D maybe TRBD1 (5 bases). This CDR3 contains 16 residues. V was clipped by 5 bases and J by 0 bases, with 13 bases between them. Germline CDR1 MNHEY, CDR2 SVGEGT. Here the CDR3 reads CASSRRQLATNEKLFF. Written as DNA, the CDR3 is TGTGCCAGCAGTCGCCGACAGCTTGCAACTAATGAAAAACTGTTTTTT.

This clone was observed a handful of times. The chain has TRBV18 and TRBJ1-3; the match to TRBD1 covers 9 bases. J was trimmed by 3 bases and V by 3 bases; bases with no gene match: 6. The CDR3 is made up of 16 amino acids. Per the germline V gene, CDR1 is KGHSH and CDR2 is LQKENI. The CDR3 DNA follows: TGTGCCAGCTCACCGGGGACAGGGACATTTGGAAACACCATATATTTT. Its translation: CASSPGTGTFGNTIYF.

J is TRBJ1-3 and V is TRBV7-9, with D unclear. Trimming left V 6 bases short and J 3 bases short, with 15 bases between. The CDR3 sequence is 15 residues long. Germline-derived CDR1 and CDR2 are SEHNR and FQNEAQ (reference sequence). The CDR3 nucleotides read TGTGCCAGCAGTCCAAGGGAGGGAAGTGGAAACACCATATATTTT. Protein sequence: CASSPREGSGNTIYF.

V usage is TRBV2 and J usage is TRBJ1-6, with 10 positions matching TRBD1. This CDR3 is 13 amino acids long. After removal of 10 bases from V and 10 bases from J, the junction contained 7 bases not matched to a gene. Germline V gene data show CDR1 as SNHLY and CDR2 as FYNNEI. The CDR3 spells CANAGTGDSPLHF. The CDR3 DNA is TGTGCCAATGCCGGGACAGGGGACTCACCCCTCCACTTT.

The rearrangement uses TRBV3-1 (or the pseudogene TRBV3-2) and TRBJ2-5, with 14 bases matching TRBD2. The CDR3 totals 15 residues. CDR1 is LGHDT, CDR2 YNNKEL, per germline (reference sequence). Losses at the gene ends were 4 bases for V and 5 bases for J; bases not matched to a gene: 3. DNA for the CDR3: TGTGCCAGCAGCCGGACTAGCGGGAGGTGGGAGACCCAGTACTTC. Protein sequence: CASSRTSGRWETQYF.

The V gene is TRBV18, the J gene TRBJ2-1, with TRBD1 identical over 7 bases. Germline CDR1 KGHSH, CDR2 LQKENI. The CDR3 totals 15 residues. J lost 1 base, V lost 3 bases, and 3 bases had no gene match. Written as DNA, the CDR3 is TGTGCCAGCTCACCCTGGGACAGTTCCTACAATGAGCAGTTCTTC. Translating gives CASSPWDSSYNEQFF. Filled out from reference TRBV18 and TRBJ2-1, the complete variable domain reads NAGVMQNPRHLVRRRGQEARLRCSPMKGHSHVYWYRQLPEEGLKFMVYLQKENIIDESGMPKERFSAEFPKEGPSILRIQQVVRGDSAAYFCASSPWDSSYNEQFFGPGTRLTVL.

The chain couples TRBV24-1 to TRBJ2-1; no definite D call. CDR3 length: 11 residues. Germline V gene lookup returns CDR1 KGHDR and CDR2 SFDVKD. V lost 2 bases and J lost 8, with 3 bases in between. The chain's CDR3 is CATSDSDEQFF. The CDR3 region has the DNA TGTGCCACCAGTGATTCGGATGAGCAGTTCTTC.